These 23 T cell receptor beta chains came from one sample sequenced in a study of early T cells in non-severe SARS-CoV-2 infection. MiXCR, applied by TCRdb to the 5' RACE reads, yields one record per CDR3 protein. The profile covers just over 60,000 distinct CDR3 sequences, with approximately 9.3% appearing a single time and 1.2% taken by the ten largest. The sample comprised whole blood. The receptors shown here come from an adult who was a healthcare worker with PCR-confirmed SARS-CoV-2 infection or an uninfected control (not recorded which).

This clonotype was seen repeatedly, ten times or more. V usage is TRBV19 and J usage is TRBJ2-2, with 9 bases lining up with TRBD1. In germline, CDR1 is LNHDA, CDR2 SQIVND (reference sequence). Trimming at V came to 8 bases and at J to 7 bases, leaving 8 bases not matched to a gene. The CDR3 consists of 14 residues. The DNA for the CDR3 is TGTGCCAGTTCCGCGGACAGGGGCGGCGGGGAGCTGTTTTTT. Translated, it gives CASSADRGGGELFF.

The J gene is TRBJ1-5, the V gene TRBV6-1; a weak D match, TRBD1 (5 bases). Trimming took off 6 bases at V and 2 bases at J, with 23 bases between the two ends. CDR3 length equals 18 residues. The V gene's germline CDR1 is MNHNS and CDR2 SASEGT. In nucleotides, the CDR3 is TGTGCCAGCAGAGGATCAAAATTTACAGCGGGGCGCAATCAGCCCCAGCATTTT. Translated, it gives CASRGSKFTAGRNQPQHF.

This clonotype was seen many times. The V gene is TRBV5-1, the J gene TRBJ1-1; 7 bases line up with TRBD1. CDR1 and CDR2 (germline): SGHRS, YFSETQ. The CDR3 contains 15 residues. V lost 0 bases, J lost 4 bases, and 6 bases stayed unmatched. The CDR3 region is CASSLETGRGTEAFF. DNA of the CDR3: TGCGCCAGCAGCTTGGAGACAGGGCGAGGCACTGAAGCTTTCTTT.

The chain links TRBV5-1 to TRBJ2-3; D might be TRBD1 (7 bases). V was shortened by 4 bases and J by 6 bases, with 18 bases between the two germline ends. From germline, CDR1 is SGHRS and CDR2 YFSETQ. This CDR3 region has 15 residues. CDR3 residues: CASSGGGLTFDTQYF. In DNA, the CDR3 is TGCGCCAGCAGCGGAGGGGGCCTAACGTTCGATACGCAGTATTTT.

The V and J genes are TRBV5-4 and TRBJ1-6; TRBD1 aligns across 10 bases. The CDR3 contains 15 residues. Germline V gene data show CDR1 as SGHNT and CDR2 as YYREEE (reference sequence). Germline trimming cut 5 bases from V and 7 bases from J; bases unmatched to any gene: 6. The chain's CDR3 is CASRGTGAINSPLHF. CDR3 nucleotides: TGTGCCAGCAGAGGGACAGGGGCCATCAATTCACCCCTCCACTTT.

This clonotype appeared a few times. The chain recombines TRBV5-1 with TRBJ2-5; 7 bases fit TRBD2. The J segment lost 7 bases and the V segment lost 4 bases, leaving 13 bases of the junction unmatched. Germline V gives CDR1 SGHRS, CDR2 YFSETQ. CDR3 length: 15 residues. The CDR3 sequence is CASSPIRGGGTTQYF. The CDR3, as DNA: TGCGCCAGCAGCCCCATACGTGGGGGGGGTACGACCCAGTACTTC.

This clonotype showed up just once. This chain connects TRBV4-2 to TRBJ2-1, with 12 bases that match TRBD2. The length of the CDR3 is 14 residues. After removal of 6 bases from V and 4 bases from J, the junction contained 1 base not matched to a gene. Germline V gives CDR1 LGHNA, CDR2 YNFKEQ. CDR3 bases: TGTGCCAGCAGACTAGCGGGGGGTTACAATGAGCAGTTCTTC. Protein sequence: CASRLAGGYNEQFF.

The chain is built from TRBV10-1 and TRBJ2-1; 8 nucleotides match TRBD2. CDR3 length: 16 amino acids. V gave up 8 bases and J gave up 2 bases; unmatched junction bases: 11. CDR1 and CDR2 from the germline V gene are WNHNN and SYGVQD (reference sequence). CDR3 coding DNA: TGCGCCAGCGGGTCTGCAGACGGGGGGGCCTACAATGAGCAGTTCTTC. Its protein product is CASGSADGGAYNEQFF.

This clonotype has ten or more counts. The chain joins TRBV7-9 to TRBJ2-1; either TRBD1 or TRBD2 may supply D (6 bases each). V dropped 1 base and J dropped 5 bases, with 21 bases sitting between them. The length of the CDR3 is 18 residues. Germline lookup yields CDR1 SEHNR and CDR2 FQNEAQ (reference sequence). CDR3 in amino acids: CASSLVVGGHTLDNEQFF. The CDR3 region has the DNA TGTGCCAGCAGCTTAGTTGTCGGGGGCCATACTTTGGACAATGAGCAGTTCTTC. Based on the CDR3 plus reference TRBV7-9 and TRBJ2-1, the full variable domain is DTGVSQNPRHKITKRGQNVTFRCDPISEHNRLYWYRQTLGQGPEFLTYFQNEAQLEKSRLLSDRFSAERPKGSFSTLEIQRTEQGDSAMYLCASSLVVGGHTLDNEQFFGPGTRLTVL.

This clonotype was recorded many times. The gene calls are TRBV7-3 and TRBJ2-2; D is possibly TRBD1 (6 bases). The germline V and J ends were trimmed by 5 bases and 1 base, with 8 bases remaining between them. Germline V gene data show CDR1 as SGHTA and CDR2 as FQGTGA. CDR3 length: 14 amino acids. In DNA, the CDR3 is TGTGCCAGCAGCCCACAGGGGAACACCGGGGAGCTGTTTTTT. Translating it yields CASSPQGNTGELFF.

This clonotype was seen more than once but under ten times. The chain carries TRBV25-1 and TRBJ1-2; TRBD1 agrees at 10 bases. The CDR3 covers 15 residues. The germline V gene encodes CDR1 MGHDK and CDR2 SYGVNS. V dropped 5 bases and J dropped 2; count of bases not matched to a gene: 5. The CDR3 sequence: CASSKGTGVNYGYTF. The CDR3 nucleotides read TGTGCCAGCAGTAAAGGGACAGGGGTGAACTATGGCTACACCTTC.

The sample holds many counts of this clonotype. V usage is TRBV5-6 and J usage is TRBJ2-7; D remains unclear. Trimming removed 5 bases at V and 0 bases at J, with 6 bases between. Germline CDR1 reads SGHDT; CDR2 reads YYEEEE. This CDR3 is built from 12 residues. The DNA for the CDR3 is TGTGCCAGCAGTTCAGGCTCCTACGAGCAGTACGTC. Protein sequence: CASSSGSYEQYV.

This clonotype has a count of ten or more. The chain is built from TRBV29-1 and TRBJ1-1; D is possibly TRBD1 (6 bases). The V gene's germline CDR1 is SQVTM and CDR2 ANQGSEA. The CDR3 is 12 residues long. The V end was cut by 7 bases, the J end by 4 bases, with 13 bases between. The CDR3 region has the DNA TGCAGCGCAGCACAGGGTGTCACTGAAGCTTTCTTT. This encodes CSAAQGVTEAFF.

The rearrangement links TRBV5-1 to TRBJ1-2; D unresolved. CDR1 and CDR2 from the germline V gene are SGHRS and YFSETQ. The CDR3 contains 16 residues. Trimming stripped 1 base from V and 5 bases from J, with 18 bases between. CDR3: CASSLSNLGLLYGYTF. The CDR3 DNA reads as TGCGCCAGCAGCTTGTCAAATTTGGGGTTATTGTATGGCTACACCTTC.

The table lists this clonotype with a few counts. This chain links TRBV25-1 with TRBJ1-2; a weak D match, TRBD1 (6 bases). This CDR3 spans 14 amino acids. Trimming pared 3 bases from V and 4 bases from J, leaving 12 bases between. Per the germline V gene, CDR1 is MGHDK and CDR2 is SYGVNS. CDR3 amino acids: CASSDLRGAYGYTF. The CDR3 DNA sequence: TGTGCCAGCAGTGATTTGAGGGGGGCCTATGGCTACACCTTC.

V is TRBV7-3 and J is TRBJ2-5; TRBD2 is a possible D gene (6 bases). Trimming took off 4 bases at V and 4 bases at J, with 13 bases between the two ends. Germline V gene data show CDR1 as SGHTA and CDR2 as FQGTGA. The CDR3 spans 14 residues. The CDR3 DNA reads as TGTGCCAGCAGCTCGTCAGGGCGGGGAGAGACCCAGTACTTC. Its translation is CASSSSGRGETQYF.

The V and J genes are TRBV7-8 and TRBJ2-3; D may be TRBD2 (6 bases). Germline V gives CDR1 SGHVS, CDR2 FQNEAQ. The germline V and J ends were trimmed by 5 bases and 1 base, with 7 bases remaining between them. CDR3 size: 13 residues. CDR3 nucleotide sequence: TGTGCCAGCAGCCGCGGGGGCACAGATACGCAGTATTTT. Protein sequence: CASSRGGTDTQYF. Drawing the rest from reference TRBV7-8 and TRBJ2-3, the complete variable domain is GAGVSQSPRYKVAKRGQDVALRCDPISGHVSLFWYQQALGQGPEFLTYFQNEAQLDKSGLPSDRFFAERPEGSVSTLKIQRTQQEDSAVYLCASSRGGTDTQYFGPGTRLTVL.

This clonotype appeared once. This may be a read error, as it is one base from a much larger clone. This sequence joins TRBV6-2 or TRBV6-3 and TRBJ1-6; tentative D call: TRBD1 (5 bases). The germline V gene encodes CDR1 MNHEY and CDR2 SVGEGT. The CDR3 is 14 amino acids. In DNA form, the CDR3 reads TGTGCCGGCAGCGCGGGACCGACAAATTCACCCCTCCACTTT. Its translation is CAGSAGPTNSPLHF.

This clonotype was seen only a few times. The chain couples TRBV5-1 to TRBJ1-4; 10 bases align to TRBD1. After removal of 4 bases from V and 9 bases from J, the junction contained 6 bases not matched to a gene. CDR1 is SGHRS, CDR2 YFSETQ, per germline. The CDR3 spans 14 residues. The CDR3 DNA reads TGCGCCAGCAGCCTGAGACAGGGGGCGAAAAAACTGTTTTTT. It translates to CASSLRQGAKKLFF.

This clonotype was seen more than once but under ten times. The chain is built from TRBV20-1 and TRBJ1-5, with a weak D call TRBD1 (5 bases). Germline V gene data show CDR1 as DFQATT and CDR2 as SNEGSKA (reference sequence). V lost 6 bases and J lost 1, with 19 bases in between. The CDR3 runs to 16 residues. The CDR3 DNA reads as TGCAGTGCCCTACCCGGGGGGACGTTAAGCAATCAGCCCCAGCATTTT. It encodes CSALPGGTLSNQPQHF.

This clonotype was detected a few times. The V gene is TRBV30, the J gene TRBJ2-2, with TRBD1 as a possible D gene (6 bases). V gave up 4 bases and J gave up 3 bases, with 9 bases separating them. Germline values: CDR1 GTSNPN, CDR2 SVGIG (reference sequence). The CDR3 spans 13 residues. The CDR3 reads CAWMGADTGELFF. In DNA form, the CDR3 reads TGTGCCTGGATGGGGGCAGACACCGGGGAGCTGTTTTTT.

This clonotype appeared many times. This chain links TRBV24-1 with TRBJ1-2; D unresolved. This CDR3 contains 13 residues. CDR1 is KGHDR and CDR2 is SFDVKD in the germline V gene. The V and J ends lost 3 bases and 1 base respectively, with 5 bases between them. Here the CDR3 DNA reads TGTGCCACCAGTGATGTCCATAACTATGGCTACACCTTC. It translates to CATSDVHNYGYTF.

The chain links TRBV20-1 to TRBJ2-1; TRBD2 matches at 8 bases. Germline trimming cut 3 bases from V and 12 bases from J; bases unmatched to any gene: 13. Germline V gene data show CDR1 as DFQATT and CDR2 as SNEGSKA (reference sequence). The CDR3 has 14 residues. The CDR3 reads CSARRAGADVGQFF. The DNA for the CDR3 is TGCAGTGCTAGGAGAGCGGGGGCCGATGTCGGGCAGTTCTTC.